The source of this T cell receptor beta chain is a study of blood T cells in healthy people across ages. Study observations and caveats: Diversity was higher, and naive CD4+ cells more numerous, in long-lived donors than in aged donors. Expanded clonotype changes were possibly confounded by unknown donor CMV status.

CDR1 LGHNA and CDR2 YSLEER come from the germline V gene. Trimming pared 0 bases from V and 1 base from J, leaving 13 bases between. The CDR3 covers 18 residues. This clonotype was observed many times. Its target is not known. Primers used in a second PCR of roughly 7 to 11 cycles were a sample-barcoded 5' primer and a J-beta primer mix. Each cDNA molecule carried a tag from a template-switch adaptor that contained 12 random nucleotides. TCRdb called the 5' RACE reads again in MiXCR, with one record for every CDR3 protein. The sample records around 620,000 distinct CDR3 sequences, about 26% being singletons.

The receptor was isolated from a woman aged 70-85 years in good health. The chain has TRBV4-3 and TRBJ2-6; D gene uncertain. The sequenced sample was blood. CDR3 DNA: TGCGCCAGCAGCCAAGATCCCCAGGCCCCATCTGGGGCCAACGTCCTGACTTTC. Protein: CASSQDPQAPSGANVLTF.